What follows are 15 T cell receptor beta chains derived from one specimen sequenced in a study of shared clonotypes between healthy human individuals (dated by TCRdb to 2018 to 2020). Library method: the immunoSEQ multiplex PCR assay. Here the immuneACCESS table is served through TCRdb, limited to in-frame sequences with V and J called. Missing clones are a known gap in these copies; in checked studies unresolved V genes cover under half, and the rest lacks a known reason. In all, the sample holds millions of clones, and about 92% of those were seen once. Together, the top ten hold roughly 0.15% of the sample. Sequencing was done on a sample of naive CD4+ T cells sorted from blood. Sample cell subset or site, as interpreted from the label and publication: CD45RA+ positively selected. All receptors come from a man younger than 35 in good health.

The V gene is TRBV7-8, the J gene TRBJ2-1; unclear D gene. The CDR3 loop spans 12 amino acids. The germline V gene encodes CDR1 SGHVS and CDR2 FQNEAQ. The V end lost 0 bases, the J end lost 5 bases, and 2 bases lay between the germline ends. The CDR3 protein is CASSLADNEQFF. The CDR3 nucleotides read TGTGCCAGCAGCTTAGCGGACAATGAGCAGTTCTTC.

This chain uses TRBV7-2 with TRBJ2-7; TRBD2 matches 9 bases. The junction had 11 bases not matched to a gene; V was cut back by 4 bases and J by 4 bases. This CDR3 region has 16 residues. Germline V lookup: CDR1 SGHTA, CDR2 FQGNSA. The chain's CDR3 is CASSSPRGSGSYEQYF. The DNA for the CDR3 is TGTGCCAGCAGCTCCCCCCGAGGTAGCGGGAGTTACGAGCAGTACTTC. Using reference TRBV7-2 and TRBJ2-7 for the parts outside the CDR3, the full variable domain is GAGVSQSPSNKVTEKGKDVELRCDPISGHTALYWYRQSLGQGLEFLIYFQGNSAPDKSGLPSDRFSAERTGGSVSTLTIQRTQQEDSAVYLCASSSPRGSGSYEQYFGPGTRLTVT.

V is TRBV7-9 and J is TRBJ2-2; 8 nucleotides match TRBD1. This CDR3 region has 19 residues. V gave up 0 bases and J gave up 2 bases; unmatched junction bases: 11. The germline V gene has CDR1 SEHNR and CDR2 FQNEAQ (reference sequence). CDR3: CASSLAMTGALRNTGELFF. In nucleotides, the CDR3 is TGTGCCAGCAGCTTAGCTATGACAGGGGCCCTCCGAAACACCGGGGAGCTGTTTTTT.

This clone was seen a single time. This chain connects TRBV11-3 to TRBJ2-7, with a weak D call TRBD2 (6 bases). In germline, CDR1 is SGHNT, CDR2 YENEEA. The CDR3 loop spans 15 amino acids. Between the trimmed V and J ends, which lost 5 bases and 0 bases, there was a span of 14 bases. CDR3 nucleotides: TGTGCCAGCAGCGTAGGGGCGGGACCCTCCTACGAGCAGTACTTC. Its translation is CASSVGAGPSYEQYF.

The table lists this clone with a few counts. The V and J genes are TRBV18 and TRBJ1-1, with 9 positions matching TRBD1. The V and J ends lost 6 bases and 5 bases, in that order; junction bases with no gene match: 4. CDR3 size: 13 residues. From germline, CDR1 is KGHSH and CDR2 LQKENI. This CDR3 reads CASSYGTGTEAFF. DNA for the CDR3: TGTGCCAGCTCGTATGGGACAGGGACTGAAGCTTTCTTT.

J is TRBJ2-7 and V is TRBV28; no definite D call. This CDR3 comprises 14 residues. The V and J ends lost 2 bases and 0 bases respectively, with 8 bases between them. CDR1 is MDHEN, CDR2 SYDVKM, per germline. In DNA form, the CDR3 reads TGTGCCAGCAGTTTAGGGCAGAGCTCCTACGAGCAGTACTTC. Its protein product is CASSLGQSSYEQYF.

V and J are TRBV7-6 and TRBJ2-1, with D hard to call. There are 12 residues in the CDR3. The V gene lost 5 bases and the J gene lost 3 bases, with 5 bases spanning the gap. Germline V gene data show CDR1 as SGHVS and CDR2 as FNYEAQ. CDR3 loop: CASSPNYNEQFF. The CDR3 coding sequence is TGTGCCAGCAGCCCCAACTACAATGAGCAGTTCTTC.

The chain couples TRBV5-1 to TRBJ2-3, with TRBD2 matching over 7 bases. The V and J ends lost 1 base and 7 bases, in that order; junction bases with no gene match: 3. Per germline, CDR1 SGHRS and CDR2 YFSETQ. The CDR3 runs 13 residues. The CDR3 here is CASSLPGGHTQYF. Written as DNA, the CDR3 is TGCGCCAGCAGCTTGCCGGGGGGTCATACGCAGTATTTT.

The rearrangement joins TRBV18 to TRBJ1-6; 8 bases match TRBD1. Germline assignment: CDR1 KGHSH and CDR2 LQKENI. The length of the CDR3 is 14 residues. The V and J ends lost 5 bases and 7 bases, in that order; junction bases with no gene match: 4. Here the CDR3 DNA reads TGTGCCAGCTCAACCACAGGGGGGAATTCACCCCTCCACTTT. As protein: CASSTTGGNSPLHF.

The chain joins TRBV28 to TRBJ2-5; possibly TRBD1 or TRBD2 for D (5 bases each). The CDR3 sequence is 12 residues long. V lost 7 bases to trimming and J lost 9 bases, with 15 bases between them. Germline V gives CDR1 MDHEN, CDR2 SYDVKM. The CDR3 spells CASMGVSGSQYF. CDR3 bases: TGTGCCAGCATGGGGGTATCTGGGTCCCAGTACTTC.

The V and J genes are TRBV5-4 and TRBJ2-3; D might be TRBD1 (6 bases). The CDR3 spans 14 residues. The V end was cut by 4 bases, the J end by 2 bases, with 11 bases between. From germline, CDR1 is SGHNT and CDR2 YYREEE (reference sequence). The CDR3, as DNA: TGTGCCAGCAGCCAGGACAGCATCACAGATACGCAGTATTTT. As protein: CASSQDSITDTQYF.

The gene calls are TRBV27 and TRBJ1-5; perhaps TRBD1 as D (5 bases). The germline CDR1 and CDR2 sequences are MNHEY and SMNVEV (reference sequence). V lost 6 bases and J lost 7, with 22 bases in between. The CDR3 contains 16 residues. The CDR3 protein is CASSSSVGRAGQPQHF. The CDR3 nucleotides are TGTGCCAGCAGCAGTAGCGTCGGCAGGGCGGGACAGCCCCAGCATTTT.

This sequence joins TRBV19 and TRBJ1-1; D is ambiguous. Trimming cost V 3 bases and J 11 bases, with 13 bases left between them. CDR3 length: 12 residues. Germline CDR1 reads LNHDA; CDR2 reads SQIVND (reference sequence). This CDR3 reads CASSIGLGRAFF. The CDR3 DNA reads TGTGCCAGTAGTATCGGGTTAGGGAGGGCTTTCTTT.

The CDR3 coding sequence is TGTGCCAGCACCCCGGGGATAGCGGGAGGAGATACGCAGTATTTT. Protein: CASTPGIAGGDTQYF. The chain is built from TRBV27 and TRBJ2-3; 10 bases are a match to TRBD2. The V segment lost 7 bases and the J segment 5 bases; nucleotides outside the gene matches: 9. Per the germline V gene, CDR1 is MNHEY and CDR2 is SMNVEV (reference sequence). The CDR3 sequence is 15 residues long.

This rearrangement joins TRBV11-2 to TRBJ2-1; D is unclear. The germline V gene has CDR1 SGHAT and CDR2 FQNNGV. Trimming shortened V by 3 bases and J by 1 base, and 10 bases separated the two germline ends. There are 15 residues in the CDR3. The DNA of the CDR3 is TGTGCCAGCAGCTTTGAAGGGTTGTCCTACAATGAGCAGTTCTTC. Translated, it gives CASSFEGLSYNEQFF.